This T cell receptor (beta chain) was recovered during a study of cytomegalovirus exposure and HLA in healthy donors. Germline CDR1 MNHNY, CDR2 SVGAGI (reference sequence). Trimming removed 2 bases at V and 5 bases at J, with 4 bases between. The CDR3 is 12 residues long. The PCR made use of 60 Vbeta and 13 Jbeta primers. Some clones are missing from TCRdb's copy, which holds only in-frame ones; the method was immunoSEQ multiplex PCR. Counted here are under 200,000 clones, about two thirds occurring once; the ten biggest clones make up roughly 3%. The sequenced sample was PBMCs. This receptor was obtained from a woman between 25 and 40 years old in good health and CMV-seronegative. The chain carries TRBV6-6 and TRBJ1-5; no clear D. CDR3 sequence reads: CASSYRDQPQHF. The CDR3 DNA follows: TGTGCCAGCAGTTACAGAGATCAGCCCCAGCATTTT.